A selection of T cell receptor beta chains follows, all from one sample in a study of blood T cell repertoires in COVID-19. The data were produced by immunoSEQ multiplex PCR, yet TCRdb's version contains in-frame clones alone and is incomplete. The data contain about 300,000 clones, about 90% of them singletons. What was sequenced was peripheral blood. Receptor source: a woman aged 45-65 years with COVID-19, enrolled during active disease. CDR3s leave out the opening cysteine and the closing phenylalanine or tryptophan. The order of the fields is J gene, V gene, CDR3 protein.

>TRBJ1-5|TRBV3-1/TRBV3-2
ASSPTLNLQPQH
>TRBJ2-2|TRBV5-1
ASSSGGTNTGELF
>TRBJ2-7|TRBV19
ASSIPGLDEQY
>TRBJ1-1|TRBV30
AWTKGGGTEAF
>TRBJ1-5|TRBV28
ASRPTTPGDQPQH
>TRBJ2-7|TRBV18
ASSPIDRPYEQY
>TRBJ1-3|TRBV24-1
ATAPGGSGNTIY
>TRBJ2-1|TRBV5-4
ASSLGGGAYNEQF
>TRBJ2-7|TRBV30
AWSEGQTREQY
>TRBJ1-1|TRBV30
AWSLGGSSEAF
>TRBJ2-5|TRBV19
ASTGLAEETQY
>TRBJ1-1|TRBV30
AWSVQSLTEAF
>TRBJ1-2|TRBV18
ASSQTGGTNYGYT
>TRBJ2-7|TRBV10-3
AISQSTGTLIYEQY
>TRBJ2-1|TRBV11-3
ASSLGLHNEQF
>TRBJ2-7|TRBV6-5
ASRADRGGTYEQY
>TRBJ1-1|TRBV7-9
ASSPQGAGTEAF
>TRBJ2-7|TRBV3-1/TRBV3-2
ASSPFSGRASEQY
>TRBJ1-1|TRBV5-4
ASSIPRMISTEAF
>TRBJ2-1|TRBV7-9
ASTIGVSYNEQF
>TRBJ2-7|TRBV27
ASSLGAGRQGEQY
>TRBJ1-1|TRBV30
AGQPGGGYEAF
>TRBJ2-1|TRBV5-1
ASSFWTSKDNEQF
>TRBJ1-6|TRBV7-3
ASSFTENSPLH
>TRBJ1-3|TRBV5-1
ASSREGSGNTIY
>TRBJ1-1|TRBV18
ASSPYRYSTGASNTEAF
>TRBJ2-1|TRBV2
ASSEGIEQF